One sample yielded the 16 T cell receptor beta chains listed below, sequenced in a study of blood T cell repertoires in COVID-19. Profiled with immunoSEQ multiplex PCR; TCRdb holds only in-frame clones, not every one. The table records more than 95,000 clones, around 83% of them present only once. Sequencing input: peripheral blood. These receptors were collected from a woman of 80 years or more with COVID-19, enrolled during active disease.

The chain employs TRBV6-6 and TRBJ1-4; D remains unclear. Deletions cut 3 bases from V and 8 bases from J, with 7 bases between. Per germline, CDR1 MNHNY and CDR2 SVGAGI (reference sequence). The length of the CDR3 is 12 residues. The CDR3 sequence is CASSYPEEKLFF. Here the CDR3 DNA reads TGTGCCAGCAGTTATCCGGAGGAAAAACTGTTTTTT.

The rearrangement uses TRBV19 and TRBJ2-7, with 9 bases identical to TRBD1. Germline V gives CDR1 LNHDA, CDR2 SQIVND (reference sequence). The CDR3 spans 13 residues. V gave up 6 bases and J gave up 5 bases; unmatched junction bases: 5. Here the CDR3 reads CASRGQGGDEQYF. The CDR3 DNA sequence: TGTGCCAGTAGGGGACAGGGCGGGGACGAGCAGTACTTC. Together with reference TRBV19 and TRBJ2-7, the CDR3 gives the full variable domain: DGGITQSPKYLFRKEGQNVTLSCEQNLNHDAMYWYRQDPGQGLRLIYYSQIVNDFQKGDIAEGYSVSREKKESFPLTVTSAQKNPTAFYLCASRGQGGDEQYFGPGTRLTVT.

V and J are TRBV4-2 and TRBJ2-3; 11 bases are a match to TRBD2. The CDR3 extends over 18 amino acids. V lost 0 bases to trimming and J lost 5 bases; unmatched junction nucleotides: 10. Germline V gives CDR1 LGHNA, CDR2 YNFKEQ. The CDR3 sequence is CASSQDLIAGGYQDTQYF. CDR3 coding DNA: TGTGCCAGCAGCCAAGATCTAATAGCGGGAGGGTATCAAGATACGCAGTATTTT.

J is TRBJ1-2 and V is TRBV5-1; 11 bases fit TRBD1. Unmatched junction bases numbered 6, after V lost 0 bases and J lost 8 bases. CDR3 length: 15 amino acids. Germline CDR1 reads SGHRS; CDR2 reads YFSETQ. CDR3 in DNA: TGCGCCAGCAGCTTGGCCGGGACAGGGGGTGAGGGCTACACCTTC. Residues: CASSLAGTGGEGYTF.

V usage is TRBV19 and J usage is TRBJ1-2, with D tentatively TRBD1 (6 bases). The CDR3 covers 12 residues. Trimming took off 7 bases at V and 8 bases at J, with 14 bases between the two ends. Per the germline V gene, CDR1 is LNHDA and CDR2 is SQIVND (reference sequence). CDR3 bases: TGTGCCAGTACCTCCAGGGGCGAAGGCTACACCTTC. Translated, it gives CASTSRGEGYTF. Full variable domain (missing parts from reference TRBV19 and TRBJ1-2): DGGITQSPKYLFRKEGQNVTLSCEQNLNHDAMYWYRQDPGQGLRLIYYSQIVNDFQKGDIAEGYSVSREKKESFPLTVTSAQKNPTAFYLCASTSRGEGYTFGSGTRLTVV.

The V call is TRBV5-1, the J call TRBJ2-1, with a weak D call TRBD2 (7 bases). Between the trimmed V and J ends, which lost 1 base and 4 bases, there was a span of 12 bases. Germline loops: CDR1 SGHRS, CDR2 YFSETQ. The CDR3 covers 15 residues. The CDR3 nucleotides read TGCGCCAGCAGCTTGCGGGGGGCGAGGTACAATGAGCAGTTCTTC. It encodes CASSLRGARYNEQFF.

This chain connects TRBV28 to TRBJ1-6; the match to TRBD1 covers 8 bases. V gave up 6 bases and J gave up 5 bases; unmatched junction bases: 6. The CDR3 spans 15 residues. In germline, CDR1 is MDHEN, CDR2 SYDVKM. The CDR3 sequence is CASRTTGAHNSPLHF. The CDR3 nucleotides read TGTGCCAGCAGGACGACAGGGGCTCATAATTCACCCCTCCACTTT.

The genes are TRBV28 and TRBJ2-1, with D perhaps TRBD2 (5 bases). CDR3 length: 12 amino acids. Deletions cut 3 bases from V and 12 bases from J, with 12 bases between. The germline gives CDR1 MDHEN, CDR2 SYDVKM. The chain's CDR3 is CASSFGFGGQFF. DNA for the CDR3: TGTGCCAGCAGTTTCGGATTTGGAGGGCAGTTCTTC.

This rearrangement joins TRBV5-4 to TRBJ1-2; tentatively, D is TRBD1 (5 bases). The ends were cut back, 2 bases at V and 4 bases at J, with 9 bases in the middle. The CDR3 extends over 13 amino acids. CDR1 and CDR2 from the germline V gene are SGHNT and YYREEE (reference sequence). The CDR3 is CASSLQATYGYTF. CDR3 DNA sequence: TGTGCCAGCAGCTTACAGGCAACCTATGGCTACACCTTC.

This clone was seen more than once but under ten times. The CDR3 coding sequence is TGTGCCAGCAGCCCCATGGGGCGGAATAACTATGGCTACACCTTC. Translated: CASSPMGRNNYGYTF. V usage is TRBV9 and J usage is TRBJ1-2; D perhaps matches TRBD1 (5 bases). The CDR3 has 15 amino acids. Germline-derived CDR1 and CDR2 are SGDLS and YYNGEE. Trimming left V 4 bases short and J 1 base short, with 14 bases between.

V and J are TRBV4-3 and TRBJ2-7; D uncertain. Germline CDR1 and CDR2: LGHNA and YSLEER. V was shortened by 0 bases and J by 2 bases, with 11 bases between the two germline ends. The CDR3 runs 15 residues. The DNA for the CDR3 is TGCGCCAGCAGCCAAGAGCTAGTGCGGACCTACGAGCAGTACTTC. It specifies CASSQELVRTYEQYF.

V gene TRBV3-1 (or the pseudogene TRBV3-2) combines with J gene TRBJ1-6; tentatively, D is TRBD1 (6 bases). CDR1 and CDR2 (germline): LGHDT, YNNKEL (reference sequence). The CDR3 sequence is 12 residues long. The V and J ends lost 10 bases and 7 bases respectively, with 11 bases between them. CDR3 in amino acids: CATGQRNSPLHF. The DNA of the CDR3 is TGTGCCACCGGACAGCGGAATTCACCCCTCCACTTT.

The chain employs TRBV14 and TRBJ1-6; 7 bases align to TRBD1. V shed 4 bases and J 8 bases; nucleotides not matched to a gene: 8. This CDR3 contains 15 residues. Germline loops: CDR1 SGHDN, CDR2 FVKESK. CDR3 sequence: CASSLRQGRDSPLHF. The CDR3 nucleotides are TGTGCCAGCAGCCTGAGACAGGGAAGAGATTCACCCCTCCACTTT.

This clone occurred a few times. The CDR3 here is CASRRLRGPAYEQYF. CDR3 nucleotides: TGTGCCAGCAGACGACTGAGGGGGCCCGCCTACGAGCAGTACTTC. The chain joins TRBV6-8 to TRBJ2-7; 7 nucleotides line up with TRBD1. The germline gives CDR1 MNHGY, CDR2 SAAAGT. With 6 bases clipped from V and 2 bases from J, the junction kept 10 bases outside the gene matches. This CDR3 region has 15 residues.

The chain couples TRBV18 to TRBJ2-3; 9 positions match TRBD1. The V gene end was trimmed by 3 bases and the J gene end by 1 base; junction bases not matched to a gene: 5. There are 16 residues in the CDR3. Germline V gene sequence: CDR1 KGHSH, CDR2 LQKENI. CDR3 nucleotide sequence: TGTGCCAGCTCACCGGGGACAGGGTCCCGCACAGATACGCAGTATTTT. Translated: CASSPGTGSRTDTQYF.

This sequence joins TRBV7-2 and TRBJ1-1; D not certain. This CDR3 has 14 amino acids. Per germline, CDR1 SGHTA and CDR2 FQGNSA. The V gene lost 2 bases and the J gene lost 6 bases, with 13 bases spanning the gap. In nucleotides, the CDR3 is TGTGCCAGCAGCTTAAACAGAGCTGAAGCTGAAGCTTTCTTT. It specifies CASSLNRAEAEAFF.